This T cell receptor beta chain was recorded in a study of T cells in narcolepsy. Across the study: Healthy controls were enrolled alongside patients with narcolepsy type 1 or type 2.

From germline, CDR1 is SGHDT and CDR2 YYEEEE. Trimming took off 4 bases at V and 7 bases at J, with 18 bases between the two ends. This CDR3 has 15 residues. The study's findings and limits: Reportedly, autoreactive clonotypes were serially detected in patients' blood but not controls'. Autoreactive HCRT-specific and TRIB2-specific clonotypes were marked in same-patient CSF-versus-blood CD4+ comparisons.

TCRdb's table, derived via immunoSEQ multiplex PCR, lists solely in-frame clones and lacks some. The data hold tens of thousands of clones, with 85% to 90% observed a single time. This clone was found once. Its antigen is not known. The source is a human donor with narcolepsy. V is TRBV5-6 and J is TRBJ2-1; D may be TRBD1 (5 bases). Sample: CD45RA- memory CD4+ T cells from PBMCs. The CDR3 reads CASSRGRVYGNEQFF. CDR3 DNA sequence: TGTGCCAGCAGCAGGGGCAGGGTATACGGTAATGAGCAGTTCTTC.